The T cell receptor (beta chain) under discussion was sequenced for a study of breast tumors, draining lymph nodes, adjacent tissues. Samples came from axillary lymph nodes draining the breast cancer. Germline V gene data show CDR1 as SGDLS and CDR2 as YYNGEE. Trimming shortened V by 1 base and J by 6 bases, and 16 bases separated the two germline ends. The CDR3 spans 16 residues. MiXCR, run by TCRdb on the multiplex PCR reads, gives a single entry per CDR3 protein. In the table there are approximately 280,000 distinct CDR3 sequences, around 30% of which are singletons. Regarding the study as a whole: Tumor TCR diversity was below lymph nodes but above nontumor tissue. Data only fit, rather than demonstrated, lymph node origin of most tumor T cells.

This clonotype was recorded at least ten times. As yet, its antigen is unknown. The source material was axillary lymph node tissue. This sequence was found in a female donor with breast cancer. Some clones in this sample may be carry-over from other donors' samples. The chain employs TRBV9 and TRBJ2-2; D is undetermined. In DNA, the CDR3 is TGTGCCAGCAGCGTAACTGGGGTTTCAGACGCCGGGGAGCTGTTTTTT. It codes for CASSVTGVSDAGELFF. Combining the CDR3 with reference TRBV9 and TRBJ2-2 gives the whole variable domain DSGVTQTPKHLITATGQRVTLRCSPRSGDLSVYWYQQSLDQGLQFLIQYYNGEERAKGNILERFSAQQFPDLHSELNLSSLELGDSALYFCASSVTGVSDAGELFFGEGSRLTVL.